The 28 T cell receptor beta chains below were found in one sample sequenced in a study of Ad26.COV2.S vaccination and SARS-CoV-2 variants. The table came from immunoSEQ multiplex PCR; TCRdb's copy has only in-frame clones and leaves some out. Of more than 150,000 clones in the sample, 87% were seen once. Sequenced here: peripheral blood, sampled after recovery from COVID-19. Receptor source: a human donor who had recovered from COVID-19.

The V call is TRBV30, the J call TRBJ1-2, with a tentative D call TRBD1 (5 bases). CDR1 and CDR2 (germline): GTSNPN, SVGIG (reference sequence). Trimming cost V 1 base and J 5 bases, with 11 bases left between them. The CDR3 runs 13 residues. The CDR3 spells CAWSAHGAYGYTF. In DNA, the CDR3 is TGTGCCTGGAGTGCCCACGGGGCTTATGGCTACACCTTC.

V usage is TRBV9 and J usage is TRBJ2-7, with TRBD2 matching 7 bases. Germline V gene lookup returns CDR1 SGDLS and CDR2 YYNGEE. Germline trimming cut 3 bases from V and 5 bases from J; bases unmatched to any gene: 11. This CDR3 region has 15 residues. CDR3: CASSETSSFLNEQYF. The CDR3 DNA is TGTGCCAGCAGCGAGACTAGCTCATTCCTCAACGAGCAGTACTTC.

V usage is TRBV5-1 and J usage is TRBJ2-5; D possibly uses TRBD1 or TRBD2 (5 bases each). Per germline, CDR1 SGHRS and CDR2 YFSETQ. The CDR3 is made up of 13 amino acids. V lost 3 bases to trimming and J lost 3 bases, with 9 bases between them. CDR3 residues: CASSWGIEETQYF. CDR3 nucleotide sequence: TGCGCCAGCAGCTGGGGGATCGAAGAGACCCAGTACTTC.

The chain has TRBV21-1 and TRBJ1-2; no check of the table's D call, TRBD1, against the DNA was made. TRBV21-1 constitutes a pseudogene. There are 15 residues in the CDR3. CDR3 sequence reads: CASSKRGWGAWGYTF. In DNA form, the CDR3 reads TGTGCCAGCAGCAAAAGGGGGTGGGGCGCATGGGGCTACACCTTC.

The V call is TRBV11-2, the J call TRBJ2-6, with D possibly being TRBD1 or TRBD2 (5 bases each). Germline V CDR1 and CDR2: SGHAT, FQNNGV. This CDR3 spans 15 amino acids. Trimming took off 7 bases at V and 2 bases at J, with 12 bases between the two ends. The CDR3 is CASTNLGAGANVLTF. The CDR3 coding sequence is TGTGCCAGCACCAACCTGGGGGCTGGGGCCAACGTCCTGACTTTC.

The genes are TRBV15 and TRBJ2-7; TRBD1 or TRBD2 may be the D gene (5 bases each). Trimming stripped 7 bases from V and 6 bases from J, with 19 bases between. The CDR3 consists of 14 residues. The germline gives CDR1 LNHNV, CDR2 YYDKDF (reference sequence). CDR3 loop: CATKNFGTVSEQYF. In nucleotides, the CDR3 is TGTGCCACCAAGAACTTCGGGACGGTTAGCGAGCAGTACTTC.

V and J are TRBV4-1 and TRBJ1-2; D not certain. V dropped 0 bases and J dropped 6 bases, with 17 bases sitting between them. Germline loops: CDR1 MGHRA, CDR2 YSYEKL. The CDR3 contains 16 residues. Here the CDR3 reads CASSQDREDWEDGYTF. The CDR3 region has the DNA TGCGCCAGCAGCCAAGATCGCGAAGATTGGGAGGATGGCTACACCTTC.

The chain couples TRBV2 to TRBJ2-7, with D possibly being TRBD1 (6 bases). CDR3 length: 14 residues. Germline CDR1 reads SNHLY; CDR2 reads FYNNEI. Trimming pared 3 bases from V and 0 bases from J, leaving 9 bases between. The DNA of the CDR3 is TGTGCCAGCAGTGATCAGGGGATCTCCTACGAGCAGTACTTC. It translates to CASSDQGISYEQYF.

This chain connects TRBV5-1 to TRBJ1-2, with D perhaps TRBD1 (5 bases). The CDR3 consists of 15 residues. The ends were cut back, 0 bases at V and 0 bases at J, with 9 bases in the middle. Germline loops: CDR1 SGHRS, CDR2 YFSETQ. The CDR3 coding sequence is TGCGCCAGCAGCTTGGAGACAGTCTCTAACTATGGCTACACCTTC. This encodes CASSLETVSNYGYTF.

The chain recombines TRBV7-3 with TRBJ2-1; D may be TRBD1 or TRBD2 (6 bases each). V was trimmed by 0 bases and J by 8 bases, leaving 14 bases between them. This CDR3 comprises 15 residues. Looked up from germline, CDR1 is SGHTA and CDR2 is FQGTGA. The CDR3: CASSLTGGLYDEQFF. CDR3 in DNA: TGTGCCAGCAGCTTAACAGGGGGGCTATACGATGAGCAGTTCTTC. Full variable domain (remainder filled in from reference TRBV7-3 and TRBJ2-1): GAGVSQTPSNKVTEKGKYVELRCDPISGHTALYWYRQSLGQGPEFLIYFQGTGAADDSGLPNDRFFAVRPEGSVSTLKIQRTERGDSAVYLCASSLTGGLYDEQFFGPGTRLTVL.

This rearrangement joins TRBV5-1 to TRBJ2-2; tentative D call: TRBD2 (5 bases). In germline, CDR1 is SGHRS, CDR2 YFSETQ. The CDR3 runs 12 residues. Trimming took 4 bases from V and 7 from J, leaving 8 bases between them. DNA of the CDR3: TGCGCCAGCAGCCCCCGGGGCGGGGAGCTGTTTTTT. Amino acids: CASSPRGGELFF. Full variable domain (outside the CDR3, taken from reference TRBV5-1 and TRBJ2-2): KAGVTQTPRYLIKTRGQQVTLSCSPISGHRSVSWYQQTPGQGLQFLFEYFSETQRNKGNFPGRFSGRQFSNSRSEMNVSTLELGDSALYLCASSPRGGELFFGEGSRLTVL.

The CDR3 region is CASSELGRGEKLFF. CDR3 in DNA: TGTGCCAGCAGTGAACTGGGGCGTGGTGAAAAACTGTTTTTT. The chain carries TRBV6-1 and TRBJ1-4; D is perhaps TRBD1 (5 bases). Germline V lookup: CDR1 MNHNS, CDR2 SASEGT. Deletions cut 2 bases from V and 7 bases from J, with 11 bases between. The CDR3 length is 14 residues.

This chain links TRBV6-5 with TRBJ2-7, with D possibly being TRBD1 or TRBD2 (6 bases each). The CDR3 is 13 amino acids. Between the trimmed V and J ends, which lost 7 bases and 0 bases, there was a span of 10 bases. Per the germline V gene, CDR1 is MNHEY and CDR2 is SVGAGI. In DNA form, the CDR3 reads TGTGCCAGCAACCGGGGGCCCTCCTACGAGCAGTACTTC. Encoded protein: CASNRGPSYEQYF.

The CDR3 region is CASSQDRQPNEKLFF. Written as DNA, the CDR3 is TGTGCCAGCAGCCAAGATAGGCAGCCTAATGAAAAACTGTTTTTT. The chain has TRBV4-2 and TRBJ1-4; no definite D call. The V gene lost 0 bases and the J gene lost 3 bases, with 8 bases spanning the gap. Germline V gene sequence: CDR1 LGHNA, CDR2 YNFKEQ. The length of the CDR3 is 15 residues.

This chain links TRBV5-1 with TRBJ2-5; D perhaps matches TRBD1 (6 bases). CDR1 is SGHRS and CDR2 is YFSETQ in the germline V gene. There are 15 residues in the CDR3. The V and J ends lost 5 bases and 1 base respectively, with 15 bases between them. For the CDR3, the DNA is TGCGCCAGCAGTCGTGCACAGGGCTCCCAAGAGACCCAGTACTTC. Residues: CASSRAQGSQETQYF.

The CDR3 protein is CASSDFTVNTGELFF. CDR3 DNA: TGTGCCAGCAGTGATTTCACCGTGAACACCGGGGAGCTGTTTTTT. The J gene is TRBJ2-2, the V gene TRBV25-1, with D unresolved. The CDR3 is 15 residues long. V lost 3 bases and J lost 1, with 9 bases in between. Germline assignment: CDR1 MGHDK and CDR2 SYGVNS.

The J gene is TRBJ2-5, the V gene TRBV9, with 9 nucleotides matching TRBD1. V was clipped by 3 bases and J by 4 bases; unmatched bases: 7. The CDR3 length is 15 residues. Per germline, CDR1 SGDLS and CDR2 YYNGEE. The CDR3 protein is CASSDLGTGTETQYF. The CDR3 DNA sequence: TGTGCCAGCAGCGACCTCGGGACAGGGACAGAGACCCAGTACTTC.

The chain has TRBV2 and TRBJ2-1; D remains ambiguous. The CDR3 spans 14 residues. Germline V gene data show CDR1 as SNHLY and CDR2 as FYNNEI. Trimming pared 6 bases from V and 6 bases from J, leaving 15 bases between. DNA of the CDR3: TGTGCCAGCAGCTCCGTACGAGACTTCAATGAGCAGTTCTTC. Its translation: CASSSVRDFNEQFF.

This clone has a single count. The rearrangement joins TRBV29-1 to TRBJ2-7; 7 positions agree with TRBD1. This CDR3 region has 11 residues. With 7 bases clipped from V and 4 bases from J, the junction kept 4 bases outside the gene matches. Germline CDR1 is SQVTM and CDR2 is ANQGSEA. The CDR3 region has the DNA TGCAGCGCCTCACAGGGGTACGAGCAGTACTTC. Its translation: CSASQGYEQYF.

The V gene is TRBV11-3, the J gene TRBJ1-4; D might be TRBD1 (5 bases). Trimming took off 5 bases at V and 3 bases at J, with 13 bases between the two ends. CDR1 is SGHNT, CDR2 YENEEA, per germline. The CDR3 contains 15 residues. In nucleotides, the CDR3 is TGTGCCAGCAGCCTCGGGGCAGGTGCTAATGAAAAACTGTTTTTT. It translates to CASSLGAGANEKLFF.

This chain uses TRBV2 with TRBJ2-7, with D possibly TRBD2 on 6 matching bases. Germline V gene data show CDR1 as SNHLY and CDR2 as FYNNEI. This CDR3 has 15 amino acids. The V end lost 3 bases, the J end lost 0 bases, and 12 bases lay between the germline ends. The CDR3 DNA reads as TGTGCCAGCAGTGACCCCCGGGACTTCTCCTACGAGCAGTACTTC. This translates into CASSDPRDFSYEQYF. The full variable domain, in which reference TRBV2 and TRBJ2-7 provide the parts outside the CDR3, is EPEVTQTPSHQVTQMGQEVILRCVPISNHLYFYWYRQILGQKVEFLVSFYNNEISEKSEIFDDQFSVERPDGSNFTLKIRSTKLEDSAMYFCASSDPRDFSYEQYFGPGTRLTVT.

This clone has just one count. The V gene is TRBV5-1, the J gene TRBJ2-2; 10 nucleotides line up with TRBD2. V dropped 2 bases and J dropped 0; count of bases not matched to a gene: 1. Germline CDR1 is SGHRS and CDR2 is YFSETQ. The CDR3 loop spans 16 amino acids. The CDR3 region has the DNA TGCGCCAGCAGCTTCCTAGCGGGAGCGAACACCGGGGAGCTGTTTTTT. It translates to CASSFLAGANTGELFF.

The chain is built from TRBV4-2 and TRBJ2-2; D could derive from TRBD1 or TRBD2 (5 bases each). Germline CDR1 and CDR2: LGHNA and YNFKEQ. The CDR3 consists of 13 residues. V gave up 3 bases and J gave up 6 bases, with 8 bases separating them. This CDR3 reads CASSQGVSGELFF. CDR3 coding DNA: TGTGCCAGCAGCCAGGGGGTATCCGGGGAGCTGTTTTTT.

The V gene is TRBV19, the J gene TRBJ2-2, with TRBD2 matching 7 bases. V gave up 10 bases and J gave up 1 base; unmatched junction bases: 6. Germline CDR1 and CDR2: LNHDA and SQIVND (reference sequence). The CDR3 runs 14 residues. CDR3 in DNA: TGTGCCACCTCCGGGGGGATGAACACCGGGGAGCTGTTTTTT. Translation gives CATSGGMNTGELFF.

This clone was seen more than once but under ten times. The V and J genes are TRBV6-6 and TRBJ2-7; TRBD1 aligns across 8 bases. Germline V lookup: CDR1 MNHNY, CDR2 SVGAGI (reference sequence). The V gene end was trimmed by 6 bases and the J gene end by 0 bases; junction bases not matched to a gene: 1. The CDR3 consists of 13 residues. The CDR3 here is CASRQGGSYEQYF. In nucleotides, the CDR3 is TGTGCCAGCAGACAGGGGGGCTCCTACGAGCAGTACTTC.

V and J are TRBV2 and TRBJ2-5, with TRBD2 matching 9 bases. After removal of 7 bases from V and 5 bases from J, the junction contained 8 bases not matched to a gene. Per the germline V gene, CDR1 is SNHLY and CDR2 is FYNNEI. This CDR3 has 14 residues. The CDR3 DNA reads TGTGCCAGCAAGAGGGCGGGAGGGCAGGAGACCCAGTACTTC. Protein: CASKRAGGQETQYF.

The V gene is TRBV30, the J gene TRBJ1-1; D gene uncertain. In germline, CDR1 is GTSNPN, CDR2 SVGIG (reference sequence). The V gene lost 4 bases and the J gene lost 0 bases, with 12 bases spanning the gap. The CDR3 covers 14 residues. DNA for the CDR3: TGTGCCTGGACCCTGGGAGGAGTGAACACTGAAGCTTTCTTT. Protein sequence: CAWTLGGVNTEAFF.

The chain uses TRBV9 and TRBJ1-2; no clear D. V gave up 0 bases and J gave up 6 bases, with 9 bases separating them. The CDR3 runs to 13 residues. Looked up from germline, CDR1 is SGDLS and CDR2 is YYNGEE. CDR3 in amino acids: CASSVESDHGYTF. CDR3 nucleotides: TGTGCCAGCAGCGTAGAGTCAGACCATGGCTACACCTTC. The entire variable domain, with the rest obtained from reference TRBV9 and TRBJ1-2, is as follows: DSGVTQTPKHLITATGQRVTLRCSPRSGDLSVYWYQQSLDQGLQFLIQYYNGEERAKGNILERFSAQQFPDLHSELNLSSLELGDSALYFCASSVESDHGYTFGSGTRLTVV.